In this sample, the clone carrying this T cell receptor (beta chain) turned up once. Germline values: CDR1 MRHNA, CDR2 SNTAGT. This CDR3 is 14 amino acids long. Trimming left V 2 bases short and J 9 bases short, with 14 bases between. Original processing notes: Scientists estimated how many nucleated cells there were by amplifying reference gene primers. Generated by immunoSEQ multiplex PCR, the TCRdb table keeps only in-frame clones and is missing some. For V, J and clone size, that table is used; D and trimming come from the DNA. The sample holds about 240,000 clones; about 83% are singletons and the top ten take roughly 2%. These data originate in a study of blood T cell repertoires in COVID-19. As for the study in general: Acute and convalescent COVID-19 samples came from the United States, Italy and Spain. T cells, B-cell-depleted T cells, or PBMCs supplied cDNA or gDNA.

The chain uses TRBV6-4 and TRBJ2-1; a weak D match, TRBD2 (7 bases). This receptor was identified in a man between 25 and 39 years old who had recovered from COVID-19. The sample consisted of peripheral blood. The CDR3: CASSDRGAGGEQFF. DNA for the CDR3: TGTGCCAGCAGTGACCGGGGGGCCGGGGGTGAGCAGTTCTTC.